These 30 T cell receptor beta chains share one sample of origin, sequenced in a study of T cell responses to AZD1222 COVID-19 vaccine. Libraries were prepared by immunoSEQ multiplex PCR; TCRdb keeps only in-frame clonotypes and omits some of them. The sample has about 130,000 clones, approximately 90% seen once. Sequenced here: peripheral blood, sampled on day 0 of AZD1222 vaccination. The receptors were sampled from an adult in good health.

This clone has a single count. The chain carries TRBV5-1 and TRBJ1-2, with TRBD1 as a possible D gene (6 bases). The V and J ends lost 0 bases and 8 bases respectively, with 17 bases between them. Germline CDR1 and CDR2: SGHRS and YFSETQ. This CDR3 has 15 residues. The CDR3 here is CASSLEAAQGQGYTF. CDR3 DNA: TGCGCCAGCAGCTTGGAGGCCGCTCAGGGACAAGGCTACACCTTC.

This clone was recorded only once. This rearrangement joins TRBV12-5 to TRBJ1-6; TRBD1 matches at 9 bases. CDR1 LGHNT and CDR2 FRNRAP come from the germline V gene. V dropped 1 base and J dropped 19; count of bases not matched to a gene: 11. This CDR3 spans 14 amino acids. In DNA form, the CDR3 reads TGTGCTAGTGGTTTGGACATCGGGCTGGGACAGGGACACTTT. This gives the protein CASGLDIGLGQGHF. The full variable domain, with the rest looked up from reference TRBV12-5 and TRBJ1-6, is DARVTQTPRHKVTEMGQEVTMRCQPILGHNTVFWYRQTMMQGLELLAYFRNRAPLDDSGMPKDRFSAEMPDATLATLKIQPSEPRDSAVYFCASGLDIGLGQGHFGNGTRLTVT.

The CDR3 reads CASSQVRGGDRTEKNIQYF. The CDR3 region has the DNA TGTGCCAGCAGCCAAGTTCGGGGGGGGGACAGAACAGAAAAAAACATTCAGTACTTC. This chain joins TRBV3-1 (or the pseudogene TRBV3-2) and TRBJ2-4; perhaps TRBD2 as D (8 bases). CDR1 is LGHDT, CDR2 YNNKEL, per germline (reference sequence). This CDR3 has 19 residues. With 1 base removed from V and 4 bases from J, the gap between germline ends came to 23 bases.

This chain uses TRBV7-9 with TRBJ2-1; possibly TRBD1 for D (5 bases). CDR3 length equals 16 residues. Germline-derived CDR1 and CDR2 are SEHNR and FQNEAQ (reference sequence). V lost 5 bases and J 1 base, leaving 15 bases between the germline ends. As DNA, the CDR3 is TGTGCCAGCAGCCCTTTCACGACAGAATCCTACAATGAGCAGTTCTTC. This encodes CASSPFTTESYNEQFF.

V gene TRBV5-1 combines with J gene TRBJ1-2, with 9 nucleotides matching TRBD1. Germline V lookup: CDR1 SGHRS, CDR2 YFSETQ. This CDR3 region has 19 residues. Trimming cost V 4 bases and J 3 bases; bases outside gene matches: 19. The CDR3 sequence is CASSIRVMRGQGMDYGYTF. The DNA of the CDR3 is TGCGCCAGCAGCATACGGGTCATGCGCGGACAGGGGATGGACTATGGCTACACCTTC.

The CDR3 region is CAWLRVASGRSGEQFF. In nucleotides, the CDR3 is TGTGCCTGGTTAAGGGTGGCTAGCGGGAGGTCGGGGGAGCAGTTCTTC. This rearrangement joins TRBV30 to TRBJ2-1, with 11 bases that match TRBD2. CDR3 length: 16 residues. The V segment lost 5 bases and the J segment 10 bases; nucleotides outside the gene matches: 16. The germline V gene encodes CDR1 GTSNPN and CDR2 SVGIG (reference sequence).

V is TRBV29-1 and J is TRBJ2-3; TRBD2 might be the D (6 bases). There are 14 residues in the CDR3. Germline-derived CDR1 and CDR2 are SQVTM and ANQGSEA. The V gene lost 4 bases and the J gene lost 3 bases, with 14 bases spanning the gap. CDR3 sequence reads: CSVGGEAGTDTQYF. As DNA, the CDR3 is TGCAGCGTTGGTGGGGAGGCAGGGACAGATACGCAGTATTTT.

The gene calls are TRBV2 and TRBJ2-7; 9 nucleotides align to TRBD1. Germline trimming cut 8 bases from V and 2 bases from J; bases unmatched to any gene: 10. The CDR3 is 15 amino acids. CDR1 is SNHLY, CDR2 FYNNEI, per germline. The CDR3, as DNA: TGTGCCAGCTACGTTTGGGACAGGGCTACCTACGAGCAGTACTTC. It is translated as CASYVWDRATYEQYF.

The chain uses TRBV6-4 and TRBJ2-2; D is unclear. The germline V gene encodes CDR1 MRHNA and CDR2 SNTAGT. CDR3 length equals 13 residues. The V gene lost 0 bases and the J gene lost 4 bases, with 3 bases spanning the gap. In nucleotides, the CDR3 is TGTGCCAGCAGTGACTCGACCACCGGGGAGCTGTTTTTT. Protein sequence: CASSDSTTGELFF.

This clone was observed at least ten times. The CDR3 DNA sequence: TGTGCCAGCAGCGGAGAAACAGGGGGCTTAGGAGACACCATATATTTT. This encodes CASSGETGGLGDTIYF. V usage is TRBV9 and J usage is TRBJ1-3, with 9 bases that match TRBD1. CDR3 length equals 16 residues. V lost 3 bases to trimming and J lost 8 bases; unmatched junction nucleotides: 12. Germline-derived CDR1 and CDR2 are SGDLS and YYNGEE. Combining the CDR3 with reference TRBV9 and TRBJ1-3 gives the whole variable domain DSGVTQTPKHLITATGQRVTLRCSPRSGDLSVYWYQQSLDQGLQFLIQYYNGEERAKGNILERFSAQQFPDLHSELNLSSLELGDSALYFCASSGETGGLGDTIYFGEGSWLTVV.

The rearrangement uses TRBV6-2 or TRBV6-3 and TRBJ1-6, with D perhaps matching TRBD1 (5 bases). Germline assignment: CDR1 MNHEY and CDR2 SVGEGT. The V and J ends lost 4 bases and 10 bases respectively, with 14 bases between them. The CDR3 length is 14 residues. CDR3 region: CASSSLGRVSPLHF. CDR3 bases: TGTGCCAGCAGTTCGTTGGGCAGGGTGTCACCCCTCCACTTT.

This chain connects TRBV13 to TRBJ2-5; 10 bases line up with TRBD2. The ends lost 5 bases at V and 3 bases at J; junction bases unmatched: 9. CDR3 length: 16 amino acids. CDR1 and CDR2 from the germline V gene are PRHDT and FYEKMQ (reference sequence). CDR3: CASSPGLAVTEETQYF. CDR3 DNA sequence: TGTGCCAGCAGCCCCGGACTAGCGGTTACAGAAGAGACCCAGTACTTC.

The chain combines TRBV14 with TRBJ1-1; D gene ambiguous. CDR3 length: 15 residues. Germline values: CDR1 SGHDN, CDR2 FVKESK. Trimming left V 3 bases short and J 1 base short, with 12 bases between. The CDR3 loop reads CASSHSTRSNTEAFF. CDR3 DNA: TGTGCCAGCAGCCATTCGACCCGATCGAACACTGAAGCTTTCTTT.

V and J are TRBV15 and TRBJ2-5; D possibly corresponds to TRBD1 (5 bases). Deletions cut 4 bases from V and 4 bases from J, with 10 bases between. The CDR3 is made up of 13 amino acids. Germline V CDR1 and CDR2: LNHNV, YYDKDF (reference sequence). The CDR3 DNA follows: TGTGCCACCAGCAATCAGGGCGGAGAGACCCAGTACTTC. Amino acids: CATSNQGGETQYF.

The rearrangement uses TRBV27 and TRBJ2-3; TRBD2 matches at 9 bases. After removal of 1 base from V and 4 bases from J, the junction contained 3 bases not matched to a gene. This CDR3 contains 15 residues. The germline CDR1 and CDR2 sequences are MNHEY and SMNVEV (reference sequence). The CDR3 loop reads CASSLWGGRADTQYF. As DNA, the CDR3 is TGTGCCAGCAGTTTATGGGGCGGGAGGGCAGATACGCAGTATTTT.

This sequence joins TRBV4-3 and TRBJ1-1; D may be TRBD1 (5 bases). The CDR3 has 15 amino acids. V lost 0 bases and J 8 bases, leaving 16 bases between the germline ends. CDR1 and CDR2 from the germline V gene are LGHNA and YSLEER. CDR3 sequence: CASSQEGARGNEAFF. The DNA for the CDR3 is TGCGCCAGCAGCCAAGAGGGCGCGCGGGGGAACGAAGCTTTCTTT.

This CDR3 reads CASSKQGANQPQHF. The CDR3 nucleotides are TGTGCCAGCAGCAAACAAGGAGCTAATCAGCCCCAGCATTTT. This chain uses TRBV21-1 with TRBJ1-5. TRBV21-1 is a documented pseudogene. The CDR3 has 14 amino acids.

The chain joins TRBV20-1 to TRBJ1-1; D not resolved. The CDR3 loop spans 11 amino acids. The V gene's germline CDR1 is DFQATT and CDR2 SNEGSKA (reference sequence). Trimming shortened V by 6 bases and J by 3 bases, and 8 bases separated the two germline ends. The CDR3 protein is CSANYYTEAFF. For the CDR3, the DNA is TGCAGTGCAAACTATTACACTGAAGCTTTCTTT.

The CDR3 sequence is CASSAPGEGETQYF. In nucleotides, the CDR3 is TGTGCCAGCAGCGCTCCGGGGGAGGGCGAGACCCAGTACTTC. V is TRBV9 and J is TRBJ2-5; 7 nucleotides align to TRBD2. This CDR3 has 14 amino acids. Germline assignment: CDR1 SGDLS and CDR2 YYNGEE. V lost 3 bases and J lost 5; bases outside the gene matches: 7.

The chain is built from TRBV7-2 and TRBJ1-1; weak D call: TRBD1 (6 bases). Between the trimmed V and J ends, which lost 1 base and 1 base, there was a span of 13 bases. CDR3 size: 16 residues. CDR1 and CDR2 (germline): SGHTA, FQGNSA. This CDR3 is CASSLDGTGTNTEAFF. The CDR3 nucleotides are TGTGCCAGCAGCTTAGACGGTACAGGGACGAACACTGAAGCTTTCTTT.

The CDR3 spells CASSLDRQHEQFF. CDR3 DNA sequence: TGTGCCAGCAGCTTGGACAGGCAGCATGAGCAGTTCTTC. This chain uses TRBV7-8 with TRBJ2-1, with 7 bases lining up with TRBD1. CDR1 is SGHVS, CDR2 FQNEAQ, per germline. The CDR3 runs 13 residues. The ends lost 3 bases at V and 8 bases at J; junction bases unmatched: 4.

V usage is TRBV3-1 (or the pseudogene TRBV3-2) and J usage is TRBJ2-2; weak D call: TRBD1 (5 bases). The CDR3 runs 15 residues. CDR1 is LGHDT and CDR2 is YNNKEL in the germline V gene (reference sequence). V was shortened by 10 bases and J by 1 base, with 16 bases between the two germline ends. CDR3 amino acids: CATPPRGLNTGELFF. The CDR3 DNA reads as TGTGCCACCCCTCCTAGGGGCCTGAACACCGGGGAGCTGTTTTTT.

The chain's CDR3 is CASRLAGASTDTQYF. In DNA, the CDR3 is TGTGCCAGCAGACTAGCGGGGGCTAGCACAGATACGCAGTATTTT. The gene calls are TRBV27 and TRBJ2-3; 11 bases match TRBD2. Germline CDR1 is MNHEY and CDR2 is SMNVEV (reference sequence). The CDR3 covers 15 residues. V shed 6 bases and J 0 bases; nucleotides not matched to a gene: 2.

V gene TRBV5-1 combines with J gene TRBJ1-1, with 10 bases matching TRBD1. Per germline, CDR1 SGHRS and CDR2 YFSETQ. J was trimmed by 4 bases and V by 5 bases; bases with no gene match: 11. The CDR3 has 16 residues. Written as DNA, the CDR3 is TGCGCCAGCAGTCCTCGGGACAGGGGAGTTGCCACTGAAGCTTTCTTT. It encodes CASSPRDRGVATEAFF.

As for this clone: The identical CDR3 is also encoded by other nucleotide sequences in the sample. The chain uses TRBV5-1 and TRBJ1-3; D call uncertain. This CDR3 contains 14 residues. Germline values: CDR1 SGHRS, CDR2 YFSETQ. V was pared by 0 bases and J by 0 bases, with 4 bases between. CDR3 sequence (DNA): TGCGCCAGCAGCTTGGGAAGCTCTGGAAACACCATATATTTT. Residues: CASSLGSSGNTIYF.

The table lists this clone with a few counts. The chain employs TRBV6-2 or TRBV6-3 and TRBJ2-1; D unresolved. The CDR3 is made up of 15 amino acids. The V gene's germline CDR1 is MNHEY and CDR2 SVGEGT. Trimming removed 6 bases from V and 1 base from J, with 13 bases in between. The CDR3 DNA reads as TGTGCCAGCAGCGAAGTGGTGCAATCCTACAATGAGCAGTTCTTC. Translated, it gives CASSEVVQSYNEQFF.

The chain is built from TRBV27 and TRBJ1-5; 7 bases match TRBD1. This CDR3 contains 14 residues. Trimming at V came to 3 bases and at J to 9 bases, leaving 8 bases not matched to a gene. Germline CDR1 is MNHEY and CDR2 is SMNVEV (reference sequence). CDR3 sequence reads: CASSFEGANGPQHF. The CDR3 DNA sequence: TGTGCCAGCAGTTTTGAGGGGGCTAACGGGCCCCAGCATTTT.

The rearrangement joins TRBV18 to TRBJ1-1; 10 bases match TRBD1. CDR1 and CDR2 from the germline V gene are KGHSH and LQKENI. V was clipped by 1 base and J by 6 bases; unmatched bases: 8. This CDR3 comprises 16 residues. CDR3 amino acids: CASSPLRGQGTAEAFF. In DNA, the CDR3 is TGTGCCAGCTCACCACTTAGGGGACAGGGGACGGCTGAAGCTTTCTTT.

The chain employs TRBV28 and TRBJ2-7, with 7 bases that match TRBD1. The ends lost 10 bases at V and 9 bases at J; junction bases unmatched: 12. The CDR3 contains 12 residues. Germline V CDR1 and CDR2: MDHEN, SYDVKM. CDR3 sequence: CATHRQGSGQYF. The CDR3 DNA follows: TGTGCCACTCACAGACAGGGAAGTGGGCAGTACTTC.

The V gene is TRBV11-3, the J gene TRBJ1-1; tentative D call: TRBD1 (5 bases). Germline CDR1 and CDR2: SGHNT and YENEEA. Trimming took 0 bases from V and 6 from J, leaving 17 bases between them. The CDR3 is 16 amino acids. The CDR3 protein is CASSLELWAGRPEAFF. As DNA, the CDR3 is TGTGCCAGCAGCTTAGAATTGTGGGCAGGGCGACCTGAAGCTTTCTTT.